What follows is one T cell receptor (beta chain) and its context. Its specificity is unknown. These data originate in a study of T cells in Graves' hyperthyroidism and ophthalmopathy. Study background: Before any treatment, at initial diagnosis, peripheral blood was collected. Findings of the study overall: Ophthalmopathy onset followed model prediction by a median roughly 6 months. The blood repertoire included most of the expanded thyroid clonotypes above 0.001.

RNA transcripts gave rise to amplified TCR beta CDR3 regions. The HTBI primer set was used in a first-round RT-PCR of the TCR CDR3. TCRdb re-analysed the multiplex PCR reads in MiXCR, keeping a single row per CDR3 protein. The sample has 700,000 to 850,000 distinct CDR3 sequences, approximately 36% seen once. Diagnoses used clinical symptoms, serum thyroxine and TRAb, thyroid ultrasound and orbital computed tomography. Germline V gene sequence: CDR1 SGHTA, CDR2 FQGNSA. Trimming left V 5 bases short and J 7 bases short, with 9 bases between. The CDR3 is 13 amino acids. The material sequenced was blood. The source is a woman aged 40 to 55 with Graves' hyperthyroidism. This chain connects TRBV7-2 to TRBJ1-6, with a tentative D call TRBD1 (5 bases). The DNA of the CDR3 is TGTGCCAGCAGCATGGACATGAATTCACCCCTCCACTTT. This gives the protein CASSMDMNSPLHF. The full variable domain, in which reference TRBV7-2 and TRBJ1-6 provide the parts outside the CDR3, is GAGVSQSPSNKVTEKGKDVELRCDPISGHTALYWYRQSLGQGLEFLIYFQGNSAPDKSGLPSDRFSAERTGGSVSTLTIQRTQQEDSAVYLCASSMDMNSPLHFGNGTRLTVT.